The 24 T cell receptor beta chains below come from one sample, sequenced in a study of cytomegalovirus exposure and HLA in healthy donors. PCR amplification relied on 60 Vbeta primers (plus 13 Jbeta primers). TCRdb keeps only in-frame clones here, not all; method: immunoSEQ multiplex PCR. This repertoire includes 150,000 to 200,000 clones. Sequencing was performed on PBMCs. These TCRs come from a young woman in good health and CMV-seropositive.

V usage is TRBV7-9 and J usage is TRBJ1-4, with D possibly TRBD1 on 6 matching bases. CDR1 and CDR2 (germline): SEHNR, FQNEAQ (reference sequence). The CDR3 is 14 amino acids. Trimming took 5 bases from V and 8 from J, leaving 15 bases between them. The CDR3 coding sequence is TGTGCCAGCAGCCAATATAGGGGGTACGAAAAACTGTTTTTT. Protein product: CASSQYRGYEKLFF.

The V call is TRBV5-1, the J call TRBJ1-1; 10 nucleotides align to TRBD1. Germline trimming cut 2 bases from V and 4 bases from J; bases unmatched to any gene: 2. Per the germline V gene, CDR1 is SGHRS and CDR2 is YFSETQ. The CDR3 consists of 14 residues. CDR3 sequence: CASSLRDRGTEAFF. The CDR3 DNA reads TGCGCCAGCAGCTTAAGGGACAGGGGCACTGAAGCTTTCTTT. The variable domain in full, with the rest retrieved from reference TRBV5-1 and TRBJ1-1, is KAGVTQTPRYLIKTRGQQVTLSCSPISGHRSVSWYQQTPGQGLQFLFEYFSETQRNKGNFPGRFSGRQFSNSRSEMNVSTLELGDSALYLCASSLRDRGTEAFFGQGTRLTVV.

The V and J genes are TRBV18 and TRBJ2-5, with D perhaps matching TRBD1 (5 bases). The CDR3 is made up of 13 amino acids. V was pared by 0 bases and J by 4 bases, with 6 bases between. Germline values: CDR1 KGHSH, CDR2 LQKENI. The CDR3 region is CASSPPGLETQYF. The CDR3 coding sequence is TGTGCCAGCTCACCACCGGGGCTAGAGACCCAGTACTTC. Using reference TRBV18 and TRBJ2-5 for the parts outside the CDR3, the full variable domain is NAGVMQNPRHLVRRRGQEARLRCSPMKGHSHVYWYRQLPEEGLKFMVYLQKENIIDESGMPKERFSAEFPKEGPSILRIQQVVRGDSAAYFCASSPPGLETQYFGPGTRLLVL.

The V and J genes are TRBV2 and TRBJ2-3; D might be TRBD2 (7 bases). This CDR3 is built from 12 residues. V lost 8 bases and J lost 3, with 9 bases in between. The germline V gene encodes CDR1 SNHLY and CDR2 FYNNEI. CDR3 amino acids: CASGRGTDTQYF. In DNA form, the CDR3 reads TGTGCCAGCGGGAGGGGGACAGATACGCAGTATTTT. Complete variable domain (other parts from reference TRBV2 and TRBJ2-3): EPEVTQTPSHQVTQMGQEVILRCVPISNHLYFYWYRQILGQKVEFLVSFYNNEISEKSEIFDDQFSVERPDGSNFTLKIRSTKLEDSAMYFCASGRGTDTQYFGPGTRLTVL.

V is TRBV4-3 and J is TRBJ1-4, with 9 bases fitting TRBD1. After removal of 0 bases from V and 6 bases from J, the junction contained 8 bases not matched to a gene. The length of the CDR3 is 17 residues. Germline V gene sequence: CDR1 LGHNA, CDR2 YSLEER. In DNA, the CDR3 is TGCGCCAGCAGCCAAGAAGGTCTCGGGACAGGGCATGAAAAACTGTTTTTT. Its protein is CASSQEGLGTGHEKLFF.

The chain couples TRBV7-9 to TRBJ2-3; 13 positions match TRBD2. J gave up 4 bases and V 4 bases, and 5 bases lay outside the gene matches. This CDR3 comprises 16 residues. In germline, CDR1 is SEHNR, CDR2 FQNEAQ (reference sequence). CDR3: CASSSGLAGVADTQYF. CDR3 DNA: TGTGCCAGCAGCTCCGGACTAGCGGGAGTTGCAGATACGCAGTATTTT.

The chain combines TRBV7-2 with TRBJ1-5; D is ambiguous. Germline V lookup: CDR1 SGHTA, CDR2 FQGNSA. The CDR3 totals 15 residues. Trimming cost V 5 bases and J 0 bases, with 11 bases left between them. The CDR3 DNA follows: TGTGCCAGCAGCGCCGACTATTATAGCAATCAGCCCCAGCATTTT. Translating gives CASSADYYSNQPQHF.

The CDR3 protein is CASSALGEAGGPNEQFF. Written as DNA, the CDR3 is TGTGCCAGCAGCGCCCTCGGAGAGGCGGGAGGGCCGAATGAGCAGTTCTTC. The rearrangement links TRBV7-6 to TRBJ2-1; 9 bases align to TRBD2. The CDR3 runs to 17 residues. CDR1 is SGHVS and CDR2 is FNYEAQ in the germline V gene. V was pared by 5 bases and J by 7 bases, with 15 bases of the junction left unmatched.

This chain joins TRBV30 and TRBJ2-7; 9 nucleotides match TRBD1. Germline CDR1 GTSNPN, CDR2 SVGIG (reference sequence). Losses at the gene ends were 7 bases for V and 7 bases for J; bases not matched to a gene: 11. The CDR3 covers 13 residues. In DNA form, the CDR3 reads TGTGCCTTCGAACAGGGGGCGTTGAAAGAGCAGTACTTC. Amino acids: CAFEQGALKEQYF.

J is TRBJ1-6 and V is TRBV6-5; 9 bases fit TRBD1. This CDR3 has 15 amino acids. Germline CDR1 reads MNHEY; CDR2 reads SVGAGI. V dropped 2 bases and J dropped 10; count of bases not matched to a gene: 6. The chain's CDR3 is CASSYGQGFRSPLHF. The CDR3 region has the DNA TGTGCCAGCAGTTACGGACAGGGGTTTAGATCACCCCTCCACTTT.

The chain joins TRBV19 to TRBJ2-5; 12 positions agree with TRBD2. From germline, CDR1 is LNHDA and CDR2 SQIVND (reference sequence). The V segment lost 3 bases and the J segment 6 bases; nucleotides outside the gene matches: 2. The CDR3 sequence is 14 residues long. DNA of the CDR3: TGTGCCAGTAGTATGCTAGCGGGAGGGAAGACCCAGTACTTC. Translating gives CASSMLAGGKTQYF.

The chain couples TRBV7-8 to TRBJ1-4, with 7 nucleotides matching TRBD1. V lost 3 bases, J lost 0 bases, and 7 bases stayed unmatched. The CDR3 consists of 17 residues. Germline V gene lookup returns CDR1 SGHVS and CDR2 FQNEAQ. The CDR3 coding sequence is TGTGCCAGCAGCTTTCACAGGGGACCAGCAACTAATGAAAAACTGTTTTTT. Translation: CASSFHRGPATNEKLFF.

V usage is TRBV7-8 and J usage is TRBJ1-4; D possibly corresponds to TRBD1 (5 bases). The CDR3 runs to 14 residues. Trimming took 1 base from V and 8 from J, leaving 11 bases between them. From germline, CDR1 is SGHVS and CDR2 FQNEAQ. CDR3 region: CASSLGARGEKLFF. The CDR3 nucleotides are TGTGCCAGCAGCTTAGGGGCCCGGGGGGAAAAACTGTTTTTT.

The V call is TRBV5-1, the J call TRBJ2-2; tentative D call: TRBD2 (5 bases). CDR1 SGHRS and CDR2 YFSETQ come from the germline V gene. V was trimmed by 4 bases and J by 6 bases, leaving 10 bases between them. The CDR3 extends over 13 amino acids. The CDR3 loop reads CASSPPGSGELFF. In nucleotides, the CDR3 is TGCGCCAGCAGCCCGCCGGGGTCCGGGGAGCTGTTTTTT.

The chain is built from TRBV30 and TRBJ1-1, with 7 bases matching TRBD1. Germline assignment: CDR1 GTSNPN and CDR2 SVGIG (reference sequence). V lost 2 bases to trimming and J lost 1 base; unmatched junction nucleotides: 4. This CDR3 spans 14 amino acids. The CDR3 region is CAWSPGTANTEAFF. The DNA of the CDR3 is TGTGCCTGGAGTCCCGGGACAGCGAACACTGAAGCTTTCTTT.

J is TRBJ1-5 and V is TRBV7-9; 9 bases are shared with TRBD1. Germline CDR1 reads SEHNR; CDR2 reads FQNEAQ (reference sequence). This CDR3 region has 14 residues. Unmatched junction bases numbered 6, after V lost 6 bases and J lost 6 bases. The DNA for the CDR3 is TGTGCCAGCAGTACAGGGGGCATCGGTCAGCCCCAGCATTTT. Translating gives CASSTGGIGQPQHF.

The chain carries TRBV4-1 and TRBJ1-1, with 7 bases identical to TRBD1. CDR3 length equals 17 residues. The V gene's germline CDR1 is MGHRA and CDR2 YSYEKL. J gave up 0 bases and V 2 bases, and 9 bases lay outside the gene matches. The DNA of the CDR3 is TGCGCCAGCAGCCAAACAAGGGGGCGGACAATGAACACTGAAGCTTTCTTT. Encoded protein: CASSQTRGRTMNTEAFF.

The rearrangement joins TRBV29-1 to TRBJ1-1; D not certain. This CDR3 is 13 amino acids long. The ends were cut back, 4 bases at V and 6 bases at J, with 15 bases in the middle. CDR1 SQVTM and CDR2 ANQGSEA come from the germline V gene. The CDR3, as DNA: TGCAGCGTTGCTTTGCGGCTTGCCTCTGAAGCTTTCTTT. It yields the protein CSVALRLASEAFF.

The chain combines TRBV6-5 with TRBJ2-3, with D possibly being TRBD1 (6 bases). The CDR3 extends over 15 amino acids. Germline loops: CDR1 MNHEY, CDR2 SVGAGI. The V and J ends lost 5 bases and 7 bases respectively, with 19 bases between them. DNA for the CDR3: TGTGCCAGCAGTCGTACAGGGTTACCCCCGTATACGCAGTATTTT. Amino acids: CASSRTGLPPYTQYF.

Here the CDR3 reads CASSLGQANEKLFF. The CDR3 bases are TGTGCCAGCAGCCTGGGACAGGCTAATGAAAAACTGTTTTTT. The chain joins TRBV7-9 to TRBJ1-4; 8 nucleotides line up with TRBD1. The germline V gene has CDR1 SEHNR and CDR2 FQNEAQ (reference sequence). Trimming removed 5 bases from V and 3 bases from J; junction bases left unmatched: 2. This CDR3 is built from 14 residues.

The chain recombines TRBV7-6 with TRBJ2-7; 10 nucleotides line up with TRBD2. This CDR3 region has 17 residues. Germline CDR1 reads SGHVS; CDR2 reads FNYEAQ. The ends lost 1 base at V and 3 bases at J; junction bases unmatched: 9. CDR3 region: CASSLGKGLARIYEQYF. The CDR3 nucleotides read TGTGCCAGCAGCTTAGGCAAGGGACTAGCGAGGATCTACGAGCAGTACTTC.

The rearrangement joins TRBV18 to TRBJ2-3; a weak D match, TRBD1 (6 bases). From germline, CDR1 is KGHSH and CDR2 LQKENI. The CDR3 runs 15 residues. V was clipped by 0 bases and J by 4 bases, with 11 bases between them. The chain's CDR3 is CASSPPRGISDTQYF. The CDR3 DNA sequence: TGTGCCAGCTCACCACCAAGGGGGATATCAGATACGCAGTATTTT. The full variable domain, in which reference TRBV18 and TRBJ2-3 provide the parts outside the CDR3, is NAGVMQNPRHLVRRRGQEARLRCSPMKGHSHVYWYRQLPEEGLKFMVYLQKENIIDESGMPKERFSAEFPKEGPSILRIQQVVRGDSAAYFCASSPPRGISDTQYFGPGTRLTVL.

The chain employs TRBV9 and TRBJ2-3, with 7 bases fitting TRBD2. Germline lookup yields CDR1 SGDLS and CDR2 YYNGEE. V trimming: 0 bases; J trimming: 5 bases; junction bases outside the gene matches: 0. The CDR3 length is 13 residues. The CDR3 DNA reads as TGTGCCAGCAGCGTAGGGACTAGAGATACGCAGTATTTT. It specifies CASSVGTRDTQYF.

The V gene is TRBV27, the J gene TRBJ2-2, with 11 bases matching TRBD2. The CDR3 length is 18 residues. V trimming: 5 bases; J trimming: 5 bases; junction bases outside the gene matches: 13. CDR1 is MNHEY, CDR2 SMNVEV, per germline (reference sequence). CDR3 coding DNA: TGTGCCAGCAGTCCGCTAGCGGGAGGCCCCGTTAGGACCGGGGAGCTGTTTTTT. Translation gives CASSPLAGGPVRTGELFF.